The next 24 T cell receptor beta chains were all read from a single sample in a study of blood T cell repertoires in COVID-19. The table came from immunoSEQ multiplex PCR; TCRdb's copy has only in-frame clones and leaves some out. The sample lists approximately 220,000 clones, about nine tenths occurring once. The source material was PBMCs or T cells enriched from blood (not recorded which). The receptors derive from a woman aged 40 to 50 with acute COVID-19.

J is TRBJ1-1 and V is TRBV5-4; 7 bases are a match to TRBD1. This CDR3 has 15 amino acids. Trimming removed 3 bases from V and 4 bases from J; junction bases left unmatched: 9. Germline CDR1 SGHNT, CDR2 YYREEE (reference sequence). The CDR3 here is CASSSEVRGSTEAFF. CDR3 sequence (DNA): TGTGCCAGCAGCTCCGAGGTCAGGGGGAGCACTGAAGCTTTCTTT. The full variable domain, rest sourced from reference TRBV5-4 and TRBJ1-1, is ETGVTQSPTHLIKTRGQQVTLRCSSQSGHNTVSWYQQALGQGPQFIFQYYREEENGRGNFPPRFSGLQFPNYSSELNVNALELDDSALYLCASSSEVRGSTEAFFGQGTRLTVV.

This clone was found once. The gene calls are TRBV4-1 and TRBJ1-5; 8 nucleotides agree with TRBD1. CDR3 length equals 14 residues. With V trimmed by 4 bases and J by 6 bases, 5 bases remained unmatched. CDR1 and CDR2 from the germline V gene are MGHRA and YSYEKL. In nucleotides, the CDR3 is TGCGCCAGCAGCCGAGGACAGGGAGGTCAGCCCCAGCATTTT. This codes for CASSRGQGGQPQHF.

This clone was observed a single time. The chain combines TRBV19 with TRBJ1-5; 8 positions agree with TRBD1. The CDR3 spans 15 residues. CDR1 and CDR2 from the germline V gene are LNHDA and SQIVND (reference sequence). V shed 6 bases, J shed 6 bases, and the junction held 10 bases outside the gene matches. CDR3: CASRVPGQVGQPQHF. The CDR3 nucleotides read TGTGCCAGTAGGGTGCCGGGACAGGTGGGTCAGCCCCAGCATTTT.

This clone was observed a few times. The J gene is TRBJ1-5, the V gene TRBV6-1; 10 bases align to TRBD1. Germline V lookup: CDR1 MNHNS, CDR2 SASEGT. The CDR3 extends over 23 amino acids. V lost 1 base to trimming and J lost 0 bases; unmatched junction nucleotides: 21. The CDR3 loop reads CASSEGDPWTGGGRTYSNQPQHF. The CDR3 DNA follows: TGTGCCAGCAGTGAAGGGGACCCCTGGACAGGGGGTGGGAGAACTTATAGCAATCAGCCCCAGCATTTT.

This rearrangement joins TRBV25-1 to TRBJ1-1, with no clear D. CDR1 and CDR2 from the germline V gene are MGHDK and SYGVNS. The V end lost 10 bases, the J end lost 0 bases, and 12 bases lay between the germline ends. The length of the CDR3 is 13 residues. CDR3 sequence reads: CATAGSMNTEAFF. The CDR3 region has the DNA TGTGCCACCGCGGGCTCGATGAACACTGAAGCTTTCTTT.

The rearrangement links TRBV30 to TRBJ2-2; tentatively, D is TRBD2 (5 bases). Looked up from germline, CDR1 is GTSNPN and CDR2 is SVGIG (reference sequence). CDR3 length equals 13 residues. V dropped 4 bases and J dropped 7 bases, with 13 bases sitting between them. The DNA of the CDR3 is TGTGCCTGGACCACCTCGGGGATCGGGGAGCTGTTTTTT. Its translation is CAWTTSGIGELFF. The full variable domain, with the rest looked up from reference TRBV30 and TRBJ2-2, is SQTIHQWPATLVQPVGSPLSLECTVEGTSNPNLYWYRQAAGRGLQLLFYSVGIGQISSEVPQNLSASRPQDRQFILSSKKLLLSDSGFYLCAWTTSGIGELFFGEGSRLTVL.

The chain employs TRBV9 and TRBJ2-1; tentatively, D is TRBD2 (7 bases). Germline V gene lookup returns CDR1 SGDLS and CDR2 YYNGEE. The V and J ends lost 3 bases and 2 bases respectively, with 18 bases between them. This CDR3 is 17 amino acids long. The CDR3 DNA is TGTGCCAGCAGCGCCGCGACACGGGGGGCACCCTACAATGAGCAGTTCTTC. Amino acids: CASSAATRGAPYNEQFF.

The chain is built from TRBV9 and TRBJ2-1, with 11 bases aligning to TRBD2. Germline V gene data show CDR1 as SGDLS and CDR2 as YYNGEE. The length of the CDR3 is 16 residues. The J segment lost 9 bases and the V segment lost 0 bases, leaving 8 bases of the junction unmatched. CDR3 DNA: TGTGCCAGCAGCGTAGAGGGTAGCGGGGGGGCTGGTGAGCAGTTCTTC. Protein: CASSVEGSGGAGEQFF.

The chain combines TRBV24-1 with TRBJ2-5, with 7 nucleotides matching TRBD1. CDR1 and CDR2 (germline): KGHDR, SFDVKD. This CDR3 has 12 residues. The junction had 4 bases not matched to a gene; V was cut back by 8 bases and J by 5 bases. The CDR3: CATKDRDETQYF. Written as DNA, the CDR3 is TGTGCCACCAAAGACAGGGACGAGACCCAGTACTTC.

This chain uses TRBV5-5 with TRBJ1-5; 9 positions agree with TRBD1. Germline loops: CDR1 SGHKS, CDR2 YYEKEE (reference sequence). J gave up 2 bases and V 0 bases, and 3 bases lay outside the gene matches. This CDR3 is 16 amino acids long. Written as DNA, the CDR3 is TGTGCCAGCAGCTTGGGGGACAGGGTGGGCAATCAGCCCCAGCATTTT. It translates to CASSLGDRVGNQPQHF.

This chain links TRBV20-1 with TRBJ1-1, with D uncertain. The CDR3 runs to 10 residues. Trimming cost V 1 base and J 8 bases, with 5 bases left between them. CDR1 is DFQATT and CDR2 is SNEGSKA in the germline V gene (reference sequence). CDR3 in DNA: TGCAGTGCTAGAGTCAGGGAAGCTTTCTTT. Its translation is CSARVREAFF.

This clone appeared a single time. J is TRBJ2-1 and V is TRBV5-4; 11 bases fit TRBD2. The germline V gene has CDR1 SGHNT and CDR2 YYREEE (reference sequence). The CDR3 runs to 16 residues. The V gene end was trimmed by 4 bases and the J gene end by 7 bases; junction bases not matched to a gene: 10. The CDR3 DNA reads TGTGCCAGCAGCCCAGTTAGCGGGGGGGCCCGAAATGAGCAGTTCTTC. It encodes CASSPVSGGARNEQFF. Using reference TRBV5-4 and TRBJ2-1 for the parts outside the CDR3, the full variable domain is ETGVTQSPTHLIKTRGQQVTLRCSSQSGHNTVSWYQQALGQGPQFIFQYYREEENGRGNFPPRFSGLQFPNYSSELNVNALELDDSALYLCASSPVSGGARNEQFFGPGTRLTVL.

The rearrangement links TRBV6-2 or TRBV6-3 to TRBJ1-5, with a possible D match to TRBD1 (6 bases). Trimming shortened V by 2 bases and J by 7 bases, and 9 bases separated the two germline ends. The CDR3 covers 13 residues. CDR1 is MNHEY, CDR2 SVGEGT, per germline. The CDR3 loop reads CASSYDRFQPQHF. CDR3 nucleotides: TGTGCCAGCAGTTACGACAGGTTCCAGCCCCAGCATTTT.

The rearrangement uses TRBV2 and TRBJ1-1, with unresolved D. Trimming removed 8 bases from V and 1 base from J, with 5 bases in between. The CDR3 length is 11 residues. Germline V lookup: CDR1 SNHLY, CDR2 FYNNEI. CDR3 amino acids: CASPGNTEAFF. The CDR3 nucleotides read TGTGCCAGCCCAGGGAACACTGAAGCTTTCTTT.

This clone occurred a few times. The rearrangement uses TRBV5-1 and TRBJ2-3; D might be TRBD2 (5 bases). Per germline, CDR1 SGHRS and CDR2 YFSETQ. V lost 4 bases and J 2 bases, leaving 8 bases between the germline ends. This CDR3 has 13 amino acids. CDR3 DNA: TGCGCCAGCAGCGACTATTACACAGATACGCAGTATTTT. Its translation: CASSDYYTDTQYF.

The chain couples TRBV10-1 to TRBJ1-2; D gene ambiguous. The CDR3 has 12 residues. Trimming removed 2 bases from V and 6 bases from J, with 7 bases in between. Germline CDR1 is WNHNN and CDR2 is SYGVQD (reference sequence). CDR3 DNA sequence: TGCGCCAGCAGTGAGAACGGAGATGGCTACACCTTC. Translation gives CASSENGDGYTF.

V is TRBV5-1 and J is TRBJ1-1; D not certain. The CDR3 has 14 residues. V lost 4 bases and J 2 bases, leaving 12 bases between the germline ends. Germline CDR1 is SGHRS and CDR2 is YFSETQ. CDR3 DNA: TGCGCCAGCAGCCCGAGGTTCGGAAACACTGAAGCTTTCTTT. This gives the protein CASSPRFGNTEAFF. The full variable domain, rest sourced from reference TRBV5-1 and TRBJ1-1, is KAGVTQTPRYLIKTRGQQVTLSCSPISGHRSVSWYQQTPGQGLQFLFEYFSETQRNKGNFPGRFSGRQFSNSRSEMNVSTLELGDSALYLCASSPRFGNTEAFFGQGTRLTVV.

The CDR3 sequence: CASSYSQGLLQGYTF. The CDR3 DNA follows: TGTGCCAGCAGTTACTCTCAGGGCCTCTTGCAAGGCTACACCTTC. The rearrangement links TRBV6-5 to TRBJ1-2; possible D gene TRBD1, 5 bases. In germline, CDR1 is MNHEY, CDR2 SVGAGI. Trimming took off 0 bases at V and 8 bases at J, with 16 bases between the two ends. The CDR3 totals 15 residues.

This clone has just a few counts. The chain combines TRBV4-3 with TRBJ1-1; D is possibly TRBD1 (6 bases). V lost 2 bases, J lost 7 bases, and 17 bases lay in between. This CDR3 has 15 amino acids. Per the germline V gene, CDR1 is LGHNA and CDR2 is YSLEER. The CDR3 loop is CASSQTTTGSGEAFF. The CDR3 DNA follows: TGCGCCAGCAGCCAAACTACAACAGGGTCGGGTGAAGCTTTCTTT.

The chain links TRBV18 to TRBJ1-2; D is perhaps TRBD1 (6 bases). V was pared by 2 bases and J by 3 bases, with 19 bases between. The CDR3 is 17 residues long. Germline V gene lookup returns CDR1 KGHSH and CDR2 LQKENI. This CDR3 is CASSPETGVLTYYGYTF. The CDR3 DNA reads as TGTGCCAGCTCACCAGAGACAGGAGTTTTAACTTACTATGGCTACACCTTC.

The rearrangement joins TRBV12-3 or TRBV12-4 to TRBJ1-1, with TRBD1 matching over 9 bases. The length of the CDR3 is 13 residues. V trimming: 7 bases; J trimming: 8 bases; junction bases outside the gene matches: 8. The CDR3 DNA reads TGTGCCAGCAAGTTAACAGGGGGCCTAGAAGCTTTCTTT. It codes for CASKLTGGLEAFF.

The chain uses TRBV25-1 and TRBJ2-2, with a weak D call TRBD2 (7 bases). This CDR3 is 16 amino acids long. Between the trimmed V and J ends, which lost 3 bases and 6 bases, there was a span of 17 bases. Germline V CDR1 and CDR2: MGHDK, SYGVNS. The CDR3 nucleotides read TGTGCCAGCAGTGATTCCCGCGGGGGCGACGCCGGGGAGCTGTTTTTT. It is translated as CASSDSRGGDAGELFF.

This clone has only one observation. J is TRBJ1-2 and V is TRBV29-1, with 7 bases aligning to TRBD1. V shed 1 base and J 4 bases; nucleotides not matched to a gene: 3. From germline, CDR1 is SQVTM and CDR2 ANQGSEA. The CDR3 sequence is 13 residues long. The CDR3 here is CSVEARTGYGYTF. The CDR3 bases are TGCAGCGTTGAAGCTCGGACAGGCTATGGCTACACCTTC.

J is TRBJ1-1 and V is TRBV4-3; D is uncertain. Germline loops: CDR1 LGHNA, CDR2 YSLEER. V was cut by 0 bases and J by 0 bases, with 8 bases left in between. This CDR3 region has 15 residues. The CDR3 coding sequence is TGCGCCAGCAGCCAAGATTGGCCTGTGAACACTGAAGCTTTCTTT. Protein: CASSQDWPVNTEAFF.